Reported below is one T cell receptor (beta chain). The antigen remains unidentified. Sequencing used immunoSEQ multiplex PCR; TCRdb keeps in-frame clones, though not all of them. The sample consists of around 48,000 clones, approximately 77% of them appearing once. The entry originates in a study of T cells in localized non-small cell lung cancer. The V end lost 5 bases, the J end lost 13 bases, and 18 bases lay between the germline ends. Germline CDR1 reads SGHTA; CDR2 reads FQGNSA. The CDR3 is 13 amino acids. Points from the study as a whole: Uninvolved nearby lung showed the greatest T cell clonality, exceeding that found in tumor. Blood T cell density predicted longer survival; adjacent-lung clonality, shorter. Since sequencing was restricted to only one region of the tumor, intratumor heterogeneity remains a possibility. In adjacent lung appeared a median about 57 of the top 100 tumor clones.

The genes are TRBV7-2 and TRBJ2-1; D is tentatively TRBD1 or TRBD2 (5 bases each). The sample was peripheral blood, taken before any cancer treatment. The receptor was derived from a man between 40 and 69 years old with stage I squamous cell lung carcinoma. The CDR3 reads CASSPALRDRQFF. The CDR3 region has the DNA TGTGCCAGCAGCCCCGCCCTCCGGGACCGTCAGTTCTTC.